The 32 T cell receptor beta chains below all came from one sample that was sequenced in a study of T-cell memory formation after mild COVID-19. TCRdb fed the 5' RACE reads into MiXCR, producing one record per CDR3 protein. The sample lists a few hundred thousand distinct CDR3 sequences; about a sixth were seen once. Material: PBMCs or a T cell subset sorted from them (not recorded which). Receptors originate from a man between 18 and 35 years old who had mild COVID-19 (a few samples of this study predate the infection). Cell type and time point are not known.

The rearrangement links TRBV7-9 to TRBJ2-5; 7 nucleotides align to TRBD2. V lost 3 bases to trimming and J lost 2 bases; unmatched junction nucleotides: 6. The CDR3 is 15 residues long. The V gene's germline CDR1 is SEHNR and CDR2 FQNEAQ (reference sequence). Here the CDR3 DNA reads TGTGCCAGCAGCTTCCGTGGCGGGGGACAAGAGACCCAGTACTTC. Amino acid sequence: CASSFRGGGQETQYF.

CDR3 in amino acids: CASSPDNSGNTIYF. The CDR3 DNA is TGTGCCAGCTCACCCGATAATTCTGGAAACACCATATATTTT. The V gene is TRBV18, the J gene TRBJ1-3; no reliable D call. V lost 3 bases to trimming and J lost 1 base, with 7 bases between them. CDR1 and CDR2 from the germline V gene are KGHSH and LQKENI. The CDR3 spans 14 residues.

The chain combines TRBV4-1 with TRBJ1-5, with D perhaps matching TRBD1 (5 bases). V dropped 7 bases and J dropped 3 bases, with 16 bases sitting between them. In germline, CDR1 is MGHRA, CDR2 YSYEKL. The CDR3 is made up of 15 amino acids. This CDR3 is CASTLEGRTNQPQHF. The CDR3 DNA reads TGCGCCAGCACCCTGGAGGGGCGCACCAATCAGCCCCAGCATTTT.

This clonotype was seen a handful of times. The V gene is TRBV7-2, the J gene TRBJ1-1; D not resolved. Germline V gene sequence: CDR1 SGHTA, CDR2 FQGNSA. V was pared by 0 bases and J by 4 bases, with 9 bases between. CDR3 length: 14 amino acids. CDR3 residues: CASSLARRGTEAFF. CDR3 sequence (DNA): TGTGCCAGCAGCTTAGCGCGACGGGGCACTGAAGCTTTCTTT.

The genes are TRBV6-6 and TRBJ1-2; TRBD1 agrees at 8 bases. The CDR3 spans 12 residues. Germline CDR1 reads MNHNY; CDR2 reads SVGAGI (reference sequence). J gave up 5 bases and V 7 bases, and 3 bases lay outside the gene matches. CDR3 sequence: CASTRQGYGYTF. The CDR3 coding sequence is TGTGCCAGCACCAGACAGGGGTATGGCTACACCTTC.

The chain is built from TRBV12-3 or TRBV12-4 and TRBJ2-1; perhaps TRBD2 as D (5 bases). V shed 2 bases and J shed 12 bases, with 14 bases lying between them. This CDR3 has 13 residues. In DNA, the CDR3 is TGTGCCAGCAGTTTAAGCCTCGAGGGAGTGCAGTTCTTC. Its translation: CASSLSLEGVQFF.

This clonotype was observed a few times. V gene TRBV7-2 combines with J gene TRBJ1-2; no clear D gene. The germline gives CDR1 SGHTA, CDR2 FQGNSA. The CDR3 runs to 13 residues. The V gene lost 3 bases and the J gene lost 3 bases, with 8 bases spanning the gap. DNA for the CDR3: TGTGCCAGCAGCTTCTGGGGTTACTATGGCTACACCTTC. It yields the protein CASSFWGYYGYTF.

This clonotype was seen only a few times. J is TRBJ2-7 and V is TRBV7-9, with 8 nucleotides matching TRBD1. V dropped 5 bases and J dropped 4; count of bases not matched to a gene: 10. From germline, CDR1 is SEHNR and CDR2 FQNEAQ (reference sequence). There are 15 residues in the CDR3. The CDR3 protein is CASSPRTGKTYEQYF. CDR3 in DNA: TGTGCCAGCAGCCCCAGGACAGGGAAGACATACGAGCAGTACTTC.

This clonotype was picked up many times. V and J are TRBV28 and TRBJ2-1; D is perhaps TRBD1 or TRBD2 (5 bases each). Germline V gene data show CDR1 as MDHEN and CDR2 as SYDVKM. V was cut by 3 bases and J by 8 bases, with 14 bases left in between. There are 14 residues in the CDR3. Here the CDR3 DNA reads TGTGCCAGCAGTTTTGCTGGGGACGGGGATGAGCAGTTCTTC. This sequence encodes CASSFAGDGDEQFF.

This clonotype was detected a few times. The chain couples TRBV5-1 to TRBJ2-4; the D is unclear. CDR1 and CDR2 from the germline V gene are SGHRS and YFSETQ. V dropped 0 bases and J dropped 6 bases, with 10 bases sitting between them. The CDR3 totals 14 residues. The CDR3 protein is CASSLGQALNIQYF. DNA for the CDR3: TGCGCCAGCAGCTTGGGGCAGGCCCTAAACATTCAGTACTTC.

The chain has TRBV6-6 and TRBJ1-2, with D maybe TRBD1 (5 bases). With 9 bases removed from V and 4 bases from J, the gap between germline ends came to 21 bases. The CDR3 runs 15 residues. The germline gives CDR1 MNHNY, CDR2 SVGAGI (reference sequence). The CDR3 protein is CASADIRQTFYGYTF. The CDR3 coding sequence is TGTGCCAGTGCCGATATAAGACAGACCTTCTATGGCTACACCTTC.

This clonotype was seen a handful of times. The J gene is TRBJ1-1, the V gene TRBV20-1; D might be TRBD1 (5 bases). This CDR3 contains 16 residues. Germline CDR1 is DFQATT and CDR2 is SNEGSKA (reference sequence). The CDR3 coding sequence is TGCAGCCTCCCCTGGGGACTACCGGACGGGGACACTGAAGCTTTCTTT. Translation gives CSLPWGLPDGDTEAFF.

V and J are TRBV5-4 and TRBJ1-2, with D possibly matching TRBD1 (6 bases). CDR1 is SGHNT, CDR2 YYREEE, per germline (reference sequence). The CDR3 is made up of 13 amino acids. The V end lost 1 base, the J end lost 5 bases, and 9 bases lay between the germline ends. Here the CDR3 reads CASSLYREYGYTF. For the CDR3, the DNA is TGTGCCAGCAGCTTGTACAGGGAATATGGCTACACCTTC.

This clonotype was detected only a few times. The chain combines TRBV7-6 with TRBJ2-7; 8 positions match TRBD1. CDR3 length: 15 residues. Germline V CDR1 and CDR2: SGHVS, FNYEAQ. The trim removed 5 bases at V and 3 bases at J, leaving 9 bases unmatched. CDR3 sequence (DNA): TGTGCCAGCAGCCCGAGAGACAGGGGTTACTACGAGCAGTACTTC. Translation: CASSPRDRGYYEQYF. The full variable domain, its missing parts supplied by reference TRBV7-6 and TRBJ2-7, is GAGVSQSPRYKVTKRGQDVALRCDPISGHVSLYWYRQALGQGPEFLTYFNYEAQQDKSGLPNDRFSAERPEGSISTLTIQRTEQRDSAMYRCASSPRDRGYYEQYFGPGTRLTVT.

This clonotype came up a few times. In DNA, the CDR3 is TGTGCCAGCAGCTTATTGGCCCCTTACAATGAGCAGTTCTTC. Translated, it gives CASSLLAPYNEQFF. The chain combines TRBV7-2 with TRBJ2-1, with D unclear. The V gene's germline CDR1 is SGHTA and CDR2 FQGNSA. With 2 bases removed from V and 4 bases from J, the gap between germline ends came to 9 bases. There are 14 residues in the CDR3.

This clonotype was observed a handful of times. This rearrangement joins TRBV6-6 to TRBJ2-1; 13 nucleotides line up with TRBD2. Trimming took 5 bases from V and 7 from J; bases not matched to a gene: 2. CDR3 length: 14 residues. Germline CDR1 is MNHNY and CDR2 is SVGAGI (reference sequence). The CDR3 DNA is TGTGCCAGCAGTACTAGCGGGGGGGGAAATGAGCAGTTCTTC. Translation gives CASSTSGGGNEQFF.

This chain links TRBV28 with TRBJ2-3; 7 nucleotides line up with TRBD1. The germline V gene has CDR1 MDHEN and CDR2 SYDVKM. V shed 5 bases, J shed 5 bases, and the junction held 13 bases outside the gene matches. The CDR3 runs to 16 residues. CDR3 loop: CASSHSRGTGIDTQYF. The CDR3, as DNA: TGTGCCAGCAGTCATAGCAGGGGGACGGGGATAGATACGCAGTATTTT.

The V and J genes are TRBV5-4 and TRBJ2-2; D gene unclear. V gave up 4 bases and J gave up 7 bases, with 11 bases separating them. Germline V gene sequence: CDR1 SGHNT, CDR2 YYREEE (reference sequence). The CDR3 runs 13 residues. For the CDR3, the DNA is TGTGCCAGCAGCCTCGCTAGAAGCGGGGAGCTGTTTTTT. Translating gives CASSLARSGELFF.

This clonotype was recorded at least ten times. The chain joins TRBV6-5 to TRBJ1-6; D is undetermined. Germline V gene sequence: CDR1 MNHEY, CDR2 SVGAGI. Trimming removed 0 bases from V and 9 bases from J, with 15 bases in between. The CDR3 is 16 residues long. The CDR3 reads CASSYSASWGGSPLHF. CDR3 nucleotides: TGTGCCAGCAGTTACTCGGCCAGCTGGGGTGGTTCACCCCTCCACTTT.

This clonotype was seen a few times. The J gene is TRBJ2-5, the V gene TRBV28; TRBD1 matches at 7 bases. Germline V CDR1 and CDR2: MDHEN, SYDVKM. Trimming cost V 5 bases and J 2 bases; bases outside gene matches: 8. This CDR3 contains 15 residues. DNA of the CDR3: TGTGCCAGCAGTAACTATGACAGGGTACAAGAGACCCAGTACTTC. This sequence encodes CASSNYDRVQETQYF.

The gene calls are TRBV12-3 or TRBV12-4 and TRBJ1-2, with D possibly TRBD1 on 5 matching bases. V shed 3 bases and J shed 8 bases, with 16 bases lying between them. This CDR3 has 14 residues. CDR3 DNA sequence: TGTGCCAGCAGTTTGGGCCTGGGGGACCGCGGCTACACCTTC. Its protein is CASSLGLGDRGYTF.

The chain joins TRBV28 to TRBJ2-5; D tentatively fits TRBD1 or TRBD2 (5 bases each). Germline-derived CDR1 and CDR2 are MDHEN and SYDVKM. Trimming left V 10 bases short and J 0 bases short, with 18 bases between. This CDR3 region has 15 residues. This CDR3 reads CATFGAGGNQETQYF. The DNA for the CDR3 is TGTGCCACCTTCGGGGCGGGTGGCAACCAAGAGACCCAGTACTTC.

This clonotype came up a few times. The chain employs TRBV6-6 and TRBJ1-1; D is uncertain. V gave up 7 bases and J gave up 4 bases, with 13 bases separating them. CDR1 and CDR2 (germline): MNHNY, SVGAGI (reference sequence). The CDR3 contains 13 residues. CDR3 loop: CASTVGAATEAFF. The CDR3 bases are TGTGCCAGCACCGTAGGCGCGGCCACTGAAGCTTTCTTT.

The J gene is TRBJ1-5, the V gene TRBV27; D is ambiguous. This CDR3 comprises 14 residues. The V end lost 6 bases, the J end lost 3 bases, and 12 bases lay between the germline ends. Germline values: CDR1 MNHEY, CDR2 SMNVEV (reference sequence). The DNA for the CDR3 is TGTGCCAGCAGAGCGACGGGCTTCAATCAGCCCCAGCATTTT. As protein: CASRATGFNQPQHF.

The rearrangement joins TRBV10-2 to TRBJ1-3; D not certain. V lost 3 bases and J lost 1, with 4 bases in between. This CDR3 spans 13 amino acids. Per the germline V gene, CDR1 is WSHSY and CDR2 is SAAADI. CDR3 protein: CASSDRSGNTIYF. CDR3 nucleotide sequence: TGCGCCAGCAGTGACAGATCTGGAAACACCATATATTTT.

The chain combines TRBV7-8 with TRBJ2-1; D not resolved. CDR3 size: 15 residues. CDR1 and CDR2 (germline): SGHVS, FQNEAQ. The ends were cut back, 0 bases at V and 3 bases at J, with 9 bases in the middle. CDR3 DNA sequence: TGTGCCAGCAGCTTAGCGCACGGCAGCTACAATGAGCAGTTCTTC. Translated: CASSLAHGSYNEQFF. The full variable domain, with the rest looked up from reference TRBV7-8 and TRBJ2-1, is GAGVSQSPRYKVAKRGQDVALRCDPISGHVSLFWYQQALGQGPEFLTYFQNEAQLDKSGLPSDRFFAERPEGSVSTLKIQRTQQEDSAVYLCASSLAHGSYNEQFFGPGTRLTVL.

The chain joins TRBV18 to TRBJ2-4; D is perhaps TRBD1 (6 bases). The germline V gene encodes CDR1 KGHSH and CDR2 LQKENI. V lost 3 bases and J 0 bases, leaving 15 bases between the germline ends. The CDR3 loop spans 17 amino acids. Written as DNA, the CDR3 is TGTGCCAGCTCACCCCCTAGACAGGAGATAGCCAAAAACATTCAGTACTTC. As protein: CASSPPRQEIAKNIQYF.

This clonotype was seen a few times. The gene calls are TRBV5-5 and TRBJ2-2; 12 bases fit TRBD2. The CDR3 totals 16 residues. V lost 4 bases to trimming and J lost 5 bases; unmatched junction nucleotides: 6. Germline assignment: CDR1 SGHKS and CDR2 YYEKEE (reference sequence). The CDR3 loop reads CASSLRTSGGTGELFF. CDR3 bases: TGTGCCAGCAGCCTCAGAACTAGCGGGGGGACCGGGGAGCTGTTTTTT.

This clonotype was seen a handful of times. The J gene is TRBJ2-2, the V gene TRBV11-2, with 8 nucleotides matching TRBD2. After removal of 3 bases from V and 3 bases from J, the junction contained 3 bases not matched to a gene. The CDR3 totals 15 residues. CDR1 is SGHAT, CDR2 FQNNGV, per germline. The CDR3 spells CASSFTSGYTGELFF. CDR3 DNA: TGTGCCAGCAGCTTCACTAGCGGATACACCGGGGAGCTGTTTTTT.

This clonotype was recorded a few times. The chain links TRBV10-2 to TRBJ1-2, with TRBD1 matching 10 bases. V shed 3 bases, J shed 2 bases, and the junction held 3 bases outside the gene matches. The CDR3 consists of 15 residues. In germline, CDR1 is WSHSY, CDR2 SAAADI. The CDR3 DNA sequence: TGCGCCAGCAGTGAACCGGGACAGGGGAACTATGGCTACACCTTC. It specifies CASSEPGQGNYGYTF.

The chain uses TRBV2 and TRBJ2-1, with 8 nucleotides matching TRBD2. Germline V gene sequence: CDR1 SNHLY, CDR2 FYNNEI. The CDR3 loop spans 15 amino acids. Trimming took 8 bases from V and 8 from J; bases not matched to a gene: 14. CDR3 sequence reads: CASAGGRTSRDEQFF. Here the CDR3 DNA reads TGTGCCAGCGCGGGGGGAAGGACTTCAAGGGATGAGCAGTTCTTC.

This clonotype was seen ten or more times. As DNA, the CDR3 is TGTGCCAGCAGCTCCCAGTTCTACTCTGGAAACACCATATATTTT. Its protein product is CASSSQFYSGNTIYF. The genes are TRBV5-6 and TRBJ1-3; D not resolved. CDR1 and CDR2 from the germline V gene are SGHDT and YYEEEE. Trimming removed 3 bases from V and 0 bases from J, with 10 bases in between. The CDR3 has 15 amino acids.